Following are 13 T cell receptor beta chains from one sample sequenced in a study of identical twins. TCRdb redid the calling of the 5' RACE reads with MiXCR, one entry per CDR3 protein. The sample consists of about 890,000 distinct CDR3 sequences, about 12% of them appearing once. A further study also used this sample, focusing on yellow fever vaccine responses in identical twins.

Sequenced material: PBMCs. Source of these receptors: a woman younger than 35 in good health.

This clonotype was observed a handful of times. This sequence joins TRBV2 and TRBJ1-2, with D possibly TRBD1 on 5 matching bases. This CDR3 region has 14 residues. With 5 bases removed from V and 0 bases from J, the gap between germline ends came to 10 bases. Germline lookup yields CDR1 SNHLY and CDR2 FYNNEI. The CDR3 sequence: CASSYRRANYGYTF. As DNA, the CDR3 is TGTGCCAGCAGTTACAGGAGGGCTAACTATGGCTACACCTTC.

V usage is TRBV20-1 and J usage is TRBJ2-3; 7 positions match TRBD2. V trimming: 5 bases; J trimming: 1 base; junction bases outside the gene matches: 9. The CDR3 consists of 15 residues. CDR1 is DFQATT and CDR2 is SNEGSKA in the germline V gene (reference sequence). The CDR3 DNA reads as TGCAGTGCTCGGGGGAGGGAAGACGGCACAGATACGCAGTATTTT. It translates to CSARGREDGTDTQYF.

V usage is TRBV3-1 and J usage is TRBJ1-1; 7 bases fit TRBD1. CDR3 size: 12 residues. CDR1 is LGHDT and CDR2 is YNNKEL in the germline V gene (reference sequence). V lost 3 bases to trimming and J lost 6 bases; unmatched junction nucleotides: 1. CDR3 residues: CASSHRGAEAFF. CDR3 DNA sequence: TGTGCCAGCAGCCACAGGGGGGCTGAAGCTTTCTTT.

This clonotype has ten or more counts. The chain has TRBV3-1 and TRBJ2-5, with a possible D match to TRBD1 (6 bases). This CDR3 region has 14 residues. The V gene's germline CDR1 is LGHDT and CDR2 YNNKEL (reference sequence). Trimming left V 6 bases short and J 0 bases short, with 11 bases between. In nucleotides, the CDR3 is TGTGCCAGCAGACACCGGGACAACCAAGAGACCCAGTACTTC. It specifies CASRHRDNQETQYF.

V gene TRBV20-1 combines with J gene TRBJ2-3, with D possibly matching TRBD1 (5 bases). This CDR3 has 13 amino acids. V was cut by 5 bases and J by 2 bases, with 11 bases left in between. The germline gives CDR1 DFQATT, CDR2 SNEGSKA (reference sequence). The CDR3 nucleotides are TGCAGTGCTCTAAGGGGCCTCACAGATACGCAGTATTTT. Encoded protein: CSALRGLTDTQYF.

This clonotype was detected a few times. The genes are TRBV18 and TRBJ1-5; TRBD1 is a possible D gene (6 bases). Trimming removed 4 bases at V and 6 bases at J, with 13 bases between. The length of the CDR3 is 14 residues. Germline V gene sequence: CDR1 KGHSH, CDR2 LQKENI. The CDR3 sequence is CASSQQGRGQPQHF. The CDR3 DNA is TGTGCCAGCTCACAACAGGGTCGCGGTCAGCCCCAGCATTTT.

V is TRBV15 and J is TRBJ1-3; D unresolved. The V gene lost 4 bases and the J gene lost 1 base, with 8 bases spanning the gap. CDR3 length equals 14 residues. Germline V gives CDR1 LNHNV, CDR2 YYDKDF (reference sequence). CDR3 protein: CATSTDISGNTIYF. DNA for the CDR3: TGTGCCACCAGCACCGATATATCTGGAAACACCATATATTTT.

This clonotype was recorded a few times. The V call is TRBV6-1, the J call TRBJ2-7; D could derive from TRBD1 or TRBD2 (5 bases each). Trimming took off 7 bases at V and 2 bases at J, with 18 bases between the two ends. The CDR3 contains 15 residues. From germline, CDR1 is MNHNS and CDR2 SASEGT. CDR3 region: CASTDGQGATYEQYF. Here the CDR3 DNA reads TGTGCCAGCACCGACGGGCAGGGAGCTACCTACGAGCAGTACTTC.

This clonotype was seen repeatedly, ten times or more. The rearrangement uses TRBV29-1 and TRBJ1-1; no definite D call. Trimming shortened V by 3 bases and J by 1 base, and 3 bases separated the two germline ends. Germline loops: CDR1 SQVTM, CDR2 ANQGSEA. This CDR3 has 11 amino acids. CDR3 sequence: CSVDRNTEAFF. For the CDR3, the DNA is TGCAGCGTTGACAGGAACACTGAAGCTTTCTTT.

This chain joins TRBV10-3 and TRBJ2-7, with D perhaps TRBD1 or TRBD2 (6 bases each). Between the trimmed V and J ends, which lost 11 bases and 5 bases, there was a span of 25 bases. Germline V lookup: CDR1 ENHRY, CDR2 SYGVKD. The CDR3 contains 15 residues. The CDR3 loop reads CAAKWDTLTSHEQYV. The DNA for the CDR3 is TGTGCCGCGAAATGGGACACTTTGACTAGTCACGAGCAGTACGTC.

This clonotype was recorded a few times. The J gene is TRBJ2-3, the V gene TRBV15; 8 bases map to TRBD2. Unmatched junction bases numbered 9, after V lost 0 bases and J lost 1 base. The CDR3 has 18 residues. Germline CDR1 is LNHNV and CDR2 is YYDKDF (reference sequence). The CDR3 spells CATSRDLGSGSGTDTQYF. CDR3 DNA: TGTGCCACCAGCAGAGATCTTGGGAGCGGGAGTGGCACAGATACGCAGTATTTT.

The chain carries TRBV12-3 or TRBV12-4 and TRBJ2-3; D perhaps matches TRBD2 (5 bases). Trimming shortened V by 8 bases and J by 6 bases, and 18 bases separated the two germline ends. The length of the CDR3 is 14 residues. CDR3 loop: CASALSGSWDTQYF. CDR3 nucleotides: TGTGCCAGCGCCCTCAGCGGTTCCTGGGATACGCAGTATTTT.

The chain couples TRBV5-1 to TRBJ2-3; D might be TRBD1 (7 bases). This CDR3 spans 16 amino acids. The V and J ends lost 0 bases and 3 bases respectively, with 14 bases between them. Germline CDR1 SGHRS, CDR2 YFSETQ. CDR3 sequence reads: CASSLAAAGGTDTQYF. CDR3 DNA: TGCGCCAGCAGCTTGGCCGCAGCAGGGGGGACAGATACGCAGTATTTT.